These 25 T cell receptor beta chains were sequenced from one sample in a study of T-cell reconstitution after alpha-beta-depleted transplantation in children. The library targeted TCRbeta and was prepared with unique molecular identifiers. MiXCR was run by TCRdb on the PCR reads, yielding one entry per CDR3 protein. The data hold approximately 240,000 distinct CDR3 sequences, with approximately 11% observed a single time. The source material was PBMCs, sampled before TCRalphabeta/CD19-depleted stem cell transplant. Receptors were obtained from a child in the first two years of life with acute myeloid leukemia, due to receive a stem cell transplant.

The genes are TRBV5-5 and TRBJ2-1; weak D call: TRBD1 (5 bases). Trimming shortened V by 4 bases and J by 4 bases, and 24 bases separated the two germline ends. Per the germline V gene, CDR1 is SGHKS and CDR2 is YYEKEE (reference sequence). This CDR3 has 18 residues. CDR3 residues: CASSTSSIRQPLYNEQFF. The CDR3 nucleotides are TGTGCCAGCAGCACCTCCAGCATTCGACAGCCCCTTTACAATGAGCAGTTCTTC. Full variable domain (remainder filled in from reference TRBV5-5 and TRBJ2-1): DAGVTQSPTHLIKTRGQQVTLRCSPISGHKSVSWYQQVLGQGPQFIFQYYEKEERGRGNFPDRFSARQFPNYSSELNVNALLLGDSALYLCASSTSSIRQPLYNEQFFGPGTRLTVL.

The chain combines TRBV28 with TRBJ2-7, with TRBD1 as a possible D gene (6 bases). CDR1 MDHEN and CDR2 SYDVKM come from the germline V gene. This CDR3 is built from 13 residues. V was trimmed by 8 bases and J by 2 bases, leaving 13 bases between them. CDR3 sequence reads: CASGIRQAYEQYF. The CDR3 DNA reads TGTGCCAGCGGGATCCGACAGGCCTACGAGCAGTACTTC.

This clonotype has a count of ten or more. The rearrangement links TRBV20-1 to TRBJ2-3; the match to TRBD2 covers 8 bases. Per germline, CDR1 DFQATT and CDR2 SNEGSKA (reference sequence). Trimming cost V 0 bases and J 4 bases; bases outside gene matches: 18. The CDR3 is made up of 19 amino acids. CDR3 DNA: TGCAGTGCTAGAGATCCCAATACGGCCGGGACTAGGGAGGCAGATACGCAGTATTTT. Translating it yields CSARDPNTAGTREADTQYF.

This clonotype was seen a single time. The junction and the germline gene differ at one end; a read error may be behind it. The CDR3 region has the DNA TGTACCAGCAGTGCCCAGACAGGGGGTGGCTACACCTTC. Protein product: CTSSAQTGGGYTF. The J gene is TRBJ1-2, the V gene TRBV12-3 or TRBV12-4; 9 nucleotides align to TRBD1. This CDR3 has 13 residues.

This clonotype was recorded many times. The chain employs TRBV20-1 and TRBJ2-7; 9 positions match TRBD1. This CDR3 spans 15 amino acids. Germline loops: CDR1 DFQATT, CDR2 SNEGSKA (reference sequence). CDR3 bases: TGCAGCGTGGACAGGGGACGATCTACCTCCTACGAGCAGTACTTC. It is translated as CSVDRGRSTSYEQYF.

There are many counts of this clonotype. The chain links TRBV20-1 to TRBJ1-3; D is uncertain. V was pared by 2 bases and J by 0 bases, with 5 bases between. The CDR3 runs to 13 residues. In germline, CDR1 is DFQATT, CDR2 SNEGSKA (reference sequence). DNA for the CDR3: TGCAGTGCTAGACACAGCTCTGGAAACACCATATATTTT. Translating gives CSARHSSGNTIYF.

There are many counts of this clonotype. CDR3 in DNA: TGTGCCAGCAGCTTGCGTACTAGCGGGAGTCCGTACAATGAGCAGTTCTTC. Its protein is CASSLRTSGSPYNEQFF. The chain couples TRBV5-6 to TRBJ2-1; 11 bases map to TRBD2. The V segment lost 1 base and the J segment 4 bases; nucleotides outside the gene matches: 7. Germline CDR1 is SGHDT and CDR2 is YYEEEE. The CDR3 has 17 residues.

This clonotype has a handful of counts. The chain combines TRBV6-2 or TRBV6-3 with TRBJ1-1; D is ambiguous. Germline V gene sequence: CDR1 MNHEY, CDR2 SVGEGT. V was clipped by 5 bases and J by 3 bases, with 19 bases between them. The CDR3 has 16 residues. This chain's CDR3 is CASSPEKGGVDTEAFF. DNA for the CDR3: TGTGCCAGCAGTCCCGAAAAGGGTGGAGTTGACACTGAAGCTTTCTTT.

The chain recombines TRBV12-3 or TRBV12-4 with TRBJ1-5; 7 nucleotides match TRBD1. CDR3 length equals 15 residues. Trimming removed 6 bases from V and 6 bases from J; junction bases left unmatched: 11. The CDR3 loop is CASSPDRILGQPQHF. Written as DNA, the CDR3 is TGTGCCAGCAGCCCGGACAGGATATTGGGTCAGCCCCAGCATTTT.

This clonotype was detected many times. V is TRBV5-1 and J is TRBJ2-1, with a possible D match to TRBD2 (6 bases). CDR1 is SGHRS and CDR2 is YFSETQ in the germline V gene. The CDR3 totals 18 residues. V lost 7 bases and J lost 4, with 27 bases in between. The CDR3 reads CASPGTPSPGSNYNEQFF. The CDR3 nucleotides are TGCGCCAGCCCCGGGACTCCATCCCCGGGTTCCAATTACAATGAGCAGTTCTTC.

This clonotype was detected ten times or more. The chain is built from TRBV28 and TRBJ2-7, with D uncertain. V dropped 4 bases and J dropped 7 bases, with 8 bases sitting between them. The CDR3 has 11 amino acids. CDR1 is MDHEN, CDR2 SYDVKM, per germline. The CDR3 sequence: CASSSLEEQYF. The CDR3 DNA is TGTGCCAGCAGTTCCCTCGAGGAGCAGTACTTC.

The J gene is TRBJ1-2, the V gene TRBV7-9; D ambiguous. The V gene lost 7 bases and the J gene lost 6 bases, with 15 bases spanning the gap. This CDR3 is 13 amino acids long. Germline V gene sequence: CDR1 SEHNR, CDR2 FQNEAQ (reference sequence). CDR3 in amino acids: CASTGTHGHGYTF. Written as DNA, the CDR3 is TGTGCCAGCACAGGTACCCACGGCCATGGCTACACCTTC.

Concerning this clonotype: Just one base apart from a much larger clone, this may be a read error. This rearrangement joins TRBV3-1 to TRBJ2-7; D unresolved. Germline CDR1 reads LGHDT; CDR2 reads YNNKEL (reference sequence). The CDR3 contains 12 residues. Trimming left V 2 bases short and J 7 bases short, with 9 bases between. The CDR3 loop reads CASSQILVEQYF. The CDR3 coding sequence is TGTGCCAGCAGCCAAATTCTGGTAGAGCAGTACTTC.

The rearrangement links TRBV6-2 or TRBV6-3 to TRBJ1-5; 8 positions agree with TRBD1. Germline V gives CDR1 MNHEY, CDR2 SVGEGT. V lost 7 bases to trimming and J lost 7 bases; unmatched junction nucleotides: 6. The CDR3 runs to 13 residues. In DNA form, the CDR3 reads TGTGCCAGCAACGACAGGGGAAACCAGCCCCAGCATTTT. Translation gives CASNDRGNQPQHF.

This clonotype was seen ten or more times. The chain recombines TRBV7-8 with TRBJ1-5, with D possibly being TRBD1 (5 bases). This CDR3 comprises 15 residues. Per the germline V gene, CDR1 is SGHVS and CDR2 is FQNEAQ. V gave up 3 bases and J gave up 4 bases, with 13 bases separating them. The CDR3 loop is CASSFSAGLNQPQHF. CDR3 nucleotides: TGTGCCAGCAGCTTCTCGGCAGGGCTGAATCAGCCCCAGCATTTT.

This clonotype was recorded many times. The V call is TRBV5-1, the J call TRBJ2-1, with 7 bases that match TRBD2. Germline loops: CDR1 SGHRS, CDR2 YFSETQ. The ends lost 5 bases at V and 12 bases at J; junction bases unmatched: 11. There are 13 residues in the CDR3. In DNA, the CDR3 is TGCGCCAGCAGAGCCGGGAGGAAAGGGGTGCAGTTCTTC. It codes for CASRAGRKGVQFF.

This clonotype showed up many times. This chain connects TRBV19 to TRBJ1-2; the D gene is possibly TRBD1 (5 bases). The CDR3 runs 14 residues. Trimming pared 0 bases from V and 5 bases from J, leaving 10 bases between. Germline-derived CDR1 and CDR2 are LNHDA and SQIVND (reference sequence). The CDR3 coding sequence is TGTGCCAGTAGTATAGAATTGACAGCTTATGGCTACACCTTC. Translation gives CASSIELTAYGYTF.

The rearrangement uses TRBV12-3 or TRBV12-4 and TRBJ2-7; 8 bases match TRBD1. Trimming removed 7 bases from V and 1 base from J; junction bases left unmatched: 3. This CDR3 is 13 amino acids long. CDR3 sequence: CASKDRVSYEQYF. For the CDR3, the DNA is TGTGCCAGCAAGGACAGGGTATCCTACGAGCAGTACTTC.

Ten or more counts support this clonotype. The chain combines TRBV20-1 with TRBJ2-7; 7 positions match TRBD1. Germline V CDR1 and CDR2: DFQATT, SNEGSKA (reference sequence). Trimming took 5 bases from V and 10 from J; bases not matched to a gene: 11. The CDR3 runs to 12 residues. The CDR3 reads CSARDREAGQYF. Written as DNA, the CDR3 is TGCAGTGCTCGCGACAGGGAAGCTGGTCAGTACTTC.

The sample holds many counts of this clonotype. The chain recombines TRBV29-1 with TRBJ2-5; 9 nucleotides line up with TRBD2. This CDR3 spans 15 amino acids. Unmatched junction bases numbered 7, after V lost 5 bases and J lost 0 bases. Germline V gene lookup returns CDR1 SQVTM and CDR2 ANQGSEA. The CDR3 bases are TGCAGCGTTTTCCCGGGACTAGCAGACCAAGAGACCCAGTACTTC. Amino acid sequence: CSVFPGLADQETQYF.

This clonotype was seen ten or more times. CDR3 in amino acids: CSVLGQLNTEAFF. The CDR3 DNA sequence: TGCAGCGTTTTGGGACAGCTGAACACTGAAGCTTTCTTT. The rearrangement joins TRBV29-1 to TRBJ1-1; TRBD1 agrees at 7 bases. From germline, CDR1 is SQVTM and CDR2 ANQGSEA. CDR3 length equals 13 residues. V shed 5 bases and J 0 bases; nucleotides not matched to a gene: 3.

This clonotype was found many times. The chain couples TRBV18 to TRBJ2-1; D gene unclear. Per the germline V gene, CDR1 is KGHSH and CDR2 is LQKENI. Trimming removed 6 bases from V and 4 bases from J, with 10 bases in between. The CDR3 runs 13 residues. The CDR3 sequence is CASSPASYNEQFF. Written as DNA, the CDR3 is TGTGCCAGCTCGCCTGCTAGTTACAATGAGCAGTTCTTC.

This clonotype was seen repeatedly, ten times or more. The chain combines TRBV7-3 with TRBJ2-2; D unclear. Germline V CDR1 and CDR2: SGHTA, FQGTGA. The V end lost 1 base, the J end lost 6 bases, and 6 bases lay between the germline ends. The CDR3 sequence is 13 residues long. CDR3 DNA: TGTGCCAGCAGCTTAAATCGTCCCGGGGAGCTGTTTTTT. The encoded protein is CASSLNRPGELFF.

The table lists this clonotype with many counts. The chain has TRBV20-1 and TRBJ2-7, with D possibly TRBD1 on 5 matching bases. Trimming removed 2 bases at V and 2 bases at J, with 7 bases between. The germline gives CDR1 DFQATT, CDR2 SNEGSKA (reference sequence). CDR3 length equals 12 residues. This CDR3 reads CSARSRAYEQYF. The CDR3 nucleotides read TGCAGTGCTAGATCCAGGGCCTACGAGCAGTACTTC.

This clonotype showed up many times. CDR3 bases: TGTGCCGGTAACATCGGACTAGCGGGAGTAGGTGAGCAGTTCTTC. Translated: CAGNIGLAGVGEQFF. The chain links TRBV30 to TRBJ2-1, with TRBD2 matching 13 bases. Trimming removed 8 bases from V and 9 bases from J; junction bases left unmatched: 13. This CDR3 has 15 amino acids. Looked up from germline, CDR1 is GTSNPN and CDR2 is SVGIG (reference sequence).